This TCR beta chain was found in a study of T cell responses to AZD1222 COVID-19 vaccine. This CDR3 spans 15 amino acids. Germline V gene lookup returns CDR1 LNHNV and CDR2 YYDKDF (reference sequence). V shed 3 bases and J 6 bases; nucleotides not matched to a gene: 3. Measured with immunoSEQ multiplex PCR; TCRdb has only the in-frame clones, and not every one. The sample lists under 150,000 clones, just over 85% occurring once. This sequence was found in an adult in good health. V usage is TRBV15 and J usage is TRBJ2-1; TRBD1 aligns across 12 bases. This specimen was peripheral blood, taken on day 0 of AZD1222 vaccination. CDR3 protein: CATSSPGQGANEQFF. CDR3 coding DNA: TGTGCCACCAGCAGCCCGGGACAGGGGGCCAATGAGCAGTTCTTC.